This entry describes one T cell receptor beta chain. This sample is drawn from a study of CD8+CD57+ T cells in acquired aplastic anemia. Germline V gene data show CDR1 as SEHNR and CDR2 as FQNEAQ (reference sequence). The CDR3 extends over 14 amino acids. V shed 6 bases, J shed 3 bases, and the junction held 2 bases outside the gene matches. TCR beta VDJ and CDR3 were profiled, and genomic DNA was the template. TCRdb fed the reads into MiXCR, producing one record per CDR3 protein. The table shows 200,000 or so distinct CDR3 sequences, with approximately 51% occurring only once. CD8+CD57+ cell expansion had been shown by flow cytometry in patients chosen for sequencing.

The chain combines TRBV7-9 with TRBJ1-6, with 7 nucleotides matching TRBD1. The receptor comes from a human donor with aplastic anemia. The specimen was sorted CD4+, CD8+, or CD8+CD57+ T cells (not recorded which) from PBMCs. CDR3 DNA sequence: TGTGCCAGCAGGGGGACAGACTATAATTCACCCCTCCACTTT. This sequence encodes CASRGTDYNSPLHF.